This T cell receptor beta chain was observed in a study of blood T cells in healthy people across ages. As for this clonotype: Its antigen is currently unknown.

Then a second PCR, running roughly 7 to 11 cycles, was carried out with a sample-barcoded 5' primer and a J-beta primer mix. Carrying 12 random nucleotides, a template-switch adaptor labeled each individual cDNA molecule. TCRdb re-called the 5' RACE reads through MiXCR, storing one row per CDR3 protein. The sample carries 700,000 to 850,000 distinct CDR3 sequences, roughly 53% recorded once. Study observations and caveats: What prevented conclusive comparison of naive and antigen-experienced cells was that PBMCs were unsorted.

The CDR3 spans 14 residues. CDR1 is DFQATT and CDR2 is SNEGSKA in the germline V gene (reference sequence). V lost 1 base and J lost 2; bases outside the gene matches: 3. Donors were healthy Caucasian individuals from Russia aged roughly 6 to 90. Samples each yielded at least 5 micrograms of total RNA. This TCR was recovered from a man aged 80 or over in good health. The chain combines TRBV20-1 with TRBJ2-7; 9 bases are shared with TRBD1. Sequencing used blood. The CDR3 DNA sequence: TGCAGTGCTAGAGCCCGGACAGGGGCCTACGAGCAGTACTTC. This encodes CSARARTGAYEQYF.